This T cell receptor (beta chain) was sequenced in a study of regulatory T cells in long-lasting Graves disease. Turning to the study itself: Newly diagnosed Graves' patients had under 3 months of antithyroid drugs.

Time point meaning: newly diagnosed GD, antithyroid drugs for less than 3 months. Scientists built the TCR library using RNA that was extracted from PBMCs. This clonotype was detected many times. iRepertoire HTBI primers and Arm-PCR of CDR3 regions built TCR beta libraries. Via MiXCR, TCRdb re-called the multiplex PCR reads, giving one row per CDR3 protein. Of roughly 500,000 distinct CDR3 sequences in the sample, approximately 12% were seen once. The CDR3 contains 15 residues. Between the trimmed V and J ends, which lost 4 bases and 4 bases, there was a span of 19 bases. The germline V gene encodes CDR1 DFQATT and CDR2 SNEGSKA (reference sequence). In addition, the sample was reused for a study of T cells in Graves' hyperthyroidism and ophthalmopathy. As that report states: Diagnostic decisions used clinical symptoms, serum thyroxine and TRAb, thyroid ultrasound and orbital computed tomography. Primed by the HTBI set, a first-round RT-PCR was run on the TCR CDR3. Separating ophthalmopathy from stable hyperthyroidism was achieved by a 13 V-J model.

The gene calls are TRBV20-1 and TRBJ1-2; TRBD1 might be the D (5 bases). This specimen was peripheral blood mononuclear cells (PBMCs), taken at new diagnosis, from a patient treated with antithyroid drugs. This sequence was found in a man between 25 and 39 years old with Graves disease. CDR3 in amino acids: CSAIGVGLGSYGYTF. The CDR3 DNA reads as TGCAGTGCTATAGGGGTCGGCCTTGGCAGCTATGGCTACACCTTC.